These 24 T cell receptor beta chains were all obtained from the same sample, sequenced in a study of blood T cell repertoires in COVID-19. Using immunoSEQ multiplex PCR, the repertoire was profiled, and TCRdb retains in-frame clones only, with some absent. The sample consists of about 98,000 clones, about 90% of them appearing once. The sequencing sample was made of peripheral blood. These receptors all stem from a man in his 70s with acute or convalescent COVID-19.

The CDR3 loop reads CASSYSQPGRPLHF. The CDR3, as DNA: TGTGCCAGCAGTTACTCACAACCAGGGCGGCCCCTCCACTTT. The rearrangement links TRBV6-5 to TRBJ1-6, with D possibly TRBD1 on 5 matching bases. CDR1 and CDR2 from the germline V gene are MNHEY and SVGAGI. The CDR3 has 14 residues. Trimming left V 0 bases short and J 13 bases short, with 13 bases between.

This CDR3 is CASSFYKGVAGEPETQYF. CDR3 sequence (DNA): TGTGCCAGCAGCTTCTATAAGGGGGTGGCAGGGGAGCCGGAGACCCAGTACTTC. J is TRBJ2-5 and V is TRBV7-8; the D gene is possibly TRBD1 (6 bases). The germline V and J ends were trimmed by 3 bases and 5 bases, with 25 bases remaining between them. This CDR3 is 18 amino acids long. CDR1 and CDR2 from the germline V gene are SGHVS and FQNEAQ.

Here the CDR3 reads CASSTVRSTDTQYF. In DNA, the CDR3 is TGTGCCAGCAGTACAGTGAGAAGCACAGATACGCAGTATTTT. The chain joins TRBV6-5 to TRBJ2-3; D is undetermined. The CDR3 runs to 14 residues. Per germline, CDR1 MNHEY and CDR2 SVGAGI. Trimming pared 5 bases from V and 0 bases from J, leaving 9 bases between.

The chain couples TRBV16 to TRBJ2-1; maybe TRBD2 (6 bases). The germline CDR1 and CDR2 sequences are KGHSY and FQNENV. The germline V and J ends were trimmed by 0 bases and 9 bases, with 9 bases remaining between them. The CDR3 loop spans 13 amino acids. CDR3 protein: CASSQSRGTEQFF. CDR3 nucleotide sequence: TGTGCCAGCAGCCAATCTCGGGGGACTGAGCAGTTCTTC.

As regards this clone: At one boundary the junction diverges from the germline segment, which might be a read error. The rearrangement uses TRBV5-5 and TRBJ2-1; TRBD2 might be the D (5 bases). The length of the CDR3 is 14 residues. Germline-derived CDR1 and CDR2 are SGHKS and YYEKEE (reference sequence). This CDR3 reads CASSGGSSYHEQFF. For the CDR3, the DNA is TGTGCCAGCAGCGGCGGGTCTAGCTACCATGAGCAGTTCTTC. Based on the CDR3 plus reference TRBV5-5 and TRBJ2-1, the full variable domain is DAGVTQSPTHLIKTRGQQVTLRCSPISGHKSVSWYQQVLGQGPQFIFQYYEKEERGRGNFPDRFSARQFPNYSSELNVNALLLGDSALYLCASSGGSSYHEQFFGPGTRLTVL.

The V gene is TRBV10-3, the J gene TRBJ1-2; 9 positions agree with TRBD1. The junction had 8 bases not matched to a gene; V was cut back by 5 bases and J by 4 bases. This CDR3 is built from 15 residues. The germline V gene has CDR1 ENHRY and CDR2 SYGVKD. This chain's CDR3 is CAISTGQGDRYGYTF. The DNA for the CDR3 is TGTGCCATCAGTACGGGACAGGGAGACCGCTATGGCTACACCTTC.

This clone was picked up a small number of times. This chain links TRBV9 with TRBJ2-2, with a possible D match to TRBD1 (6 bases). The CDR3 length is 14 residues. Germline V gene lookup returns CDR1 SGDLS and CDR2 YYNGEE. Trimming left V 5 bases short and J 3 bases short, with 11 bases between. The CDR3: CASSDRSYTGELFF. CDR3 bases: TGTGCCAGCAGTGACAGGTCCTACACCGGGGAGCTGTTTTTT.

V usage is TRBV3-1 (or the pseudogene TRBV3-2) and J usage is TRBJ2-3; D possibly corresponds to TRBD2 (5 bases). Trimming stripped 4 bases from V and 3 bases from J, with 14 bases between. From germline, CDR1 is LGHDT and CDR2 YNNKEL (reference sequence). This CDR3 contains 15 residues. The CDR3 here is CASSRAQGGTDTQYF. CDR3 bases: TGTGCCAGCAGCCGGGCCCAAGGAGGAACAGATACGCAGTATTTT.

The gene calls are TRBV19 and TRBJ1-2, with D uncertain. This CDR3 spans 15 amino acids. The V end lost 6 bases, the J end lost 4 bases, and 18 bases lay between the germline ends. CDR1 is LNHDA, CDR2 SQIVND, per germline (reference sequence). The CDR3 is CASRPPVGVPYGYTF. DNA of the CDR3: TGTGCCAGTAGACCCCCGGTGGGAGTCCCCTATGGCTACACCTTC. Supplemented by reference TRBV19 and TRBJ1-2, the full variable domain reads DGGITQSPKYLFRKEGQNVTLSCEQNLNHDAMYWYRQDPGQGLRLIYYSQIVNDFQKGDIAEGYSVSREKKESFPLTVTSAQKNPTAFYLCASRPPVGVPYGYTFGSGTRLTVV.

The chain carries TRBV18 and TRBJ1-2; 8 bases map to TRBD1. Germline lookup yields CDR1 KGHSH and CDR2 LQKENI. J was trimmed by 8 bases and V by 0 bases; bases with no gene match: 5. The CDR3 length is 14 residues. In nucleotides, the CDR3 is TGTGCCAGCTCACCACCGGACAGGGTGATCGGCTACACCTTC. Protein product: CASSPPDRVIGYTF.

This sequence joins TRBV10-1 and TRBJ2-2, with 7 nucleotides matching TRBD2. Unmatched junction bases numbered 9, after V lost 4 bases and J lost 4 bases. There are 16 residues in the CDR3. Germline V gene data show CDR1 as WNHNN and CDR2 as SYGVQD (reference sequence). The DNA of the CDR3 is TGCGCCAGCAGTGGGGGAGGGCAGGGAGCCACCGGGGAGCTGTTTTTT. It specifies CASSGGGQGATGELFF.

The V and J genes are TRBV11-2 and TRBJ2-1, with 9 nucleotides matching TRBD2. The junction had 15 bases not matched to a gene; V was cut back by 5 bases and J by 10 bases. Per germline, CDR1 SGHAT and CDR2 FQNNGV. The CDR3 totals 16 residues. The CDR3 DNA reads TGTGCCAGCAGCCCCGAACTCGTCTCTAGCGGGAAAGAGCAGTTCTTC. Protein product: CASSPELVSSGKEQFF.

The genes are TRBV28 and TRBJ2-5; D unresolved. The CDR3 is made up of 14 amino acids. CDR1 is MDHEN and CDR2 is SYDVKM in the germline V gene. The V end lost 5 bases, the J end lost 7 bases, and 17 bases lay between the germline ends. The chain's CDR3 is CASSKPGSARTQYF. In DNA, the CDR3 is TGTGCCAGCAGTAAACCCGGGTCCGCCCGGACCCAGTACTTC.

J is TRBJ1-1 and V is TRBV29-1; D ambiguous. The CDR3 loop spans 15 amino acids. The V end lost 0 bases, the J end lost 1 base, and 12 bases lay between the germline ends. CDR1 is SQVTM, CDR2 ANQGSEA, per germline. In nucleotides, the CDR3 is TGCAGCGTTGAAGATGGTGCGGGAAGGAACACTGAAGCTTTCTTT. Protein sequence: CSVEDGAGRNTEAFF.

This clone was seen a single time. The chain couples TRBV11-2 to TRBJ2-7; D is undetermined. Germline V lookup: CDR1 SGHAT, CDR2 FQNNGV. Trimming cost V 4 bases and J 5 bases, with 3 bases left between them. The CDR3 has 10 residues. DNA of the CDR3: TGTGCCAGCAGCTCAGACGAGCAGTACTTC. Protein product: CASSSDEQYF.

The chain combines TRBV19 with TRBJ2-5, with 7 nucleotides matching TRBD2. The CDR3 totals 12 residues. Germline V gene data show CDR1 as LNHDA and CDR2 as SQIVND (reference sequence). V was clipped by 9 bases and J by 2 bases; unmatched bases: 3. CDR3 bases: TGTGCCAGCGGGCGGGAGCAAGAGACCCAGTACTTC. As protein: CASGREQETQYF.

The V gene is TRBV7-8, the J gene TRBJ1-2, with D possibly matching TRBD1 (5 bases). Germline V gene data show CDR1 as SGHVS and CDR2 as FQNEAQ. There are 14 residues in the CDR3. V was clipped by 4 bases and J by 4 bases, with 13 bases between them. CDR3 residues: CASSSPGTFYGYTF. For the CDR3, the DNA is TGTGCCAGCAGCTCGCCCGGGACTTTCTATGGCTACACCTTC.

The chain recombines TRBV19 with TRBJ1-1; D remains ambiguous. V was cut by 4 bases and J by 2 bases, with 14 bases left in between. The CDR3 extends over 15 amino acids. The germline V gene encodes CDR1 LNHDA and CDR2 SQIVND (reference sequence). Here the CDR3 reads CASSNPAGFNTEAFF. CDR3 sequence (DNA): TGTGCCAGTAGTAATCCCGCGGGGTTTAACACTGAAGCTTTCTTT.

This chain connects TRBV5-6 to TRBJ2-5; 9 positions agree with TRBD2. Germline lookup yields CDR1 SGHDT and CDR2 YYEEEE. This CDR3 is built from 14 residues. With 4 bases clipped from V and 6 bases from J, the junction kept 7 bases outside the gene matches. The DNA for the CDR3 is TGTGCCAGCAGCCTACTCACTAGCGGGCAGACCCAGTACTTC. This translates into CASSLLTSGQTQYF.

V usage is TRBV14 and J usage is TRBJ2-5; tentatively, D is TRBD1 (6 bases). The CDR3 has 13 amino acids. V dropped 1 base and J dropped 5 bases, with 8 bases sitting between them. Germline loops: CDR1 SGHDN, CDR2 FVKESK. The CDR3 DNA follows: TGTGCCAGCAGCCAAGCAGGGGTCGAGACCCAGTACTTC. Amino acids: CASSQAGVETQYF.

The V gene is TRBV2, the J gene TRBJ1-5; the match to TRBD1 covers 8 bases. The germline CDR1 and CDR2 sequences are SNHLY and FYNNEI. The CDR3 sequence is 18 residues long. After removal of 4 bases from V and 2 bases from J, the junction contained 13 bases not matched to a gene. CDR3 region: CASSVSGLTGAGNQPQHF. In DNA form, the CDR3 reads TGTGCCAGCAGTGTATCGGGACTGACAGGGGCGGGCAATCAGCCCCAGCATTTT.

The V gene is TRBV19, the J gene TRBJ1-1, with 8 positions matching TRBD1. The J segment lost 7 bases and the V segment lost 9 bases, leaving 10 bases of the junction unmatched. CDR1 and CDR2 from the germline V gene are LNHDA and SQIVND (reference sequence). The CDR3 is made up of 13 amino acids. The CDR3 loop is CASIGTGRVEAFF. In DNA form, the CDR3 reads TGTGCCAGCATTGGGACAGGACGAGTTGAAGCTTTCTTT.

Here the CDR3 reads CASSLYGDTGELFF. DNA of the CDR3: TGTGCCAGCAGCTTATACGGGGACACCGGGGAGCTGTTTTTT. This chain connects TRBV11-3 to TRBJ2-2, with D possibly TRBD2 on 5 matching bases. Germline V lookup: CDR1 SGHNT, CDR2 YENEEA. V lost 2 bases and J lost 3, with 7 bases in between. The length of the CDR3 is 14 residues.

This clone was recorded only once. The genes are TRBV6-5 and TRBJ1-1; 7 bases fit TRBD1. CDR1 and CDR2 from the germline V gene are MNHEY and SVGAGI. The CDR3 totals 13 residues. V gave up 4 bases and J gave up 5 bases; unmatched junction bases: 4. Here the CDR3 DNA reads TGTGCCAGCAGTTTACAGGGGTTTACTGAAGCTTTCTTT. This translates into CASSLQGFTEAFF.